This T cell receptor (beta chain) originates from a study of blood T cell dynamics during melanoma immunotherapy. As to time point: week 3, after first cycle of checkpoint inhibitor. Trimming cost V 5 bases and J 3 bases; bases outside gene matches: 1. The germline gives CDR1 WSHSY, CDR2 SAAADI. The length of the CDR3 is 12 residues. Some clones are missing from TCRdb's copy, which holds only in-frame ones; the method was immunoSEQ multiplex PCR. The profile shows about 15,000 clones, roughly nine tenths of them singletons. The chain couples TRBV10-2 to TRBJ2-7, with 7 bases identical to TRBD2. This TCR derives from a human donor with melanoma. The material sequenced was blood, taken from a patient treated with checkpoint blockade. CDR3 nucleotide sequence: TGCGCCAGCAGTAGGACTAGCTACGAGCAGTACTTC. Its translation: CASSRTSYEQYF.